Listed here are 31 T cell receptor beta chains from one sample, sequenced in a study of Ad26.COV2.S vaccination and SARS-CoV-2 variants. Profiled with immunoSEQ multiplex PCR; TCRdb holds only in-frame clones, not every one. The sample gives fewer than 400,000 clones, around 89% of which show up once; under 2% is in the top ten. Treatment defined: about 20 received Ad26.COV2.S at low or high dose, single or two shots; 5 received placebo; per-sample allocation not given. Day 63 after the first vaccine or placebo injection was the time point for sampling. The sequencing used peripheral blood, collected in a trial of Ad26.COV2.S vaccine versus placebo. Receptors originate from a person aged 18 to 59 who received the Ad26.COV2.S COVID-19 vaccine or a placebo.

This chain connects TRBV19 to TRBJ2-1; 7 bases match TRBD2. V lost 7 bases and J lost 7; bases outside the gene matches: 10. The V gene's germline CDR1 is LNHDA and CDR2 SQIVND (reference sequence). The CDR3 loop spans 14 amino acids. CDR3 bases: TGTGCCAGTAAAGTCGGCGGGAGCTCGAATGAGCAGTTCTTC. It translates to CASKVGGSSNEQFF.

The chain carries TRBV28 and TRBJ1-2; 8 bases agree with TRBD1. The CDR3 has 14 amino acids. With V trimmed by 4 bases and J by 8 bases, 9 bases remained unmatched. Germline CDR1 and CDR2: MDHEN and SYDVKM. DNA of the CDR3: TGTGCCAGCAGTTCTACTCAGGGGGCTTGGGGCTACACCTTC. Translating gives CASSSTQGAWGYTF.

The chain joins TRBV30 to TRBJ1-5; no definite D call. V lost 0 bases to trimming and J lost 7 bases, with 10 bases between them. The CDR3 has 13 residues. Germline V gives CDR1 GTSNPN, CDR2 SVGIG (reference sequence). The CDR3 here is CAWSVESRQPQHF. The CDR3 coding sequence is TGTGCCTGGAGTGTAGAATCCCGGCAGCCCCAGCATTTT.

This clone was seen a few times. This chain connects TRBV9 to TRBJ1-6, with 9 nucleotides matching TRBD1. This CDR3 has 15 amino acids. The trim removed 1 base at V and 5 bases at J, leaving 1 base unmatched. Germline loops: CDR1 SGDLS, CDR2 YYNGEE. The CDR3 DNA is TGTGCCAGCAGCGTACGGACAGGGGATAATTCACCCCTCCACTTT. This gives the protein CASSVRTGDNSPLHF.

The chain uses TRBV30 and TRBJ2-2; D may be TRBD1 or TRBD2 (5 bases each). V was shortened by 1 base and J by 0 bases, with 9 bases between the two germline ends. CDR3 size: 15 residues. The germline CDR1 and CDR2 sequences are GTSNPN and SVGIG (reference sequence). The CDR3 DNA follows: TGTGCCTGGAGTGCAGGGAGTACGAACACCGGGGAGCTGTTTTTT. Translated, it gives CAWSAGSTNTGELFF.

The rearrangement joins TRBV6-5 to TRBJ1-1; a possible D gene is TRBD1 (5 bases). CDR1 is MNHEY, CDR2 SVGAGI, per germline. The CDR3 loop spans 14 amino acids. V was clipped by 7 bases and J by 0 bases, with 12 bases between them. CDR3 loop: CASIRDAMNTEAFF. As DNA, the CDR3 is TGTGCCAGCATTAGGGACGCAATGAACACTGAAGCTTTCTTT.

This clone was detected only a few times. The chain joins TRBV9 to TRBJ1-6, with a weak D call TRBD1 (5 bases). CDR1 is SGDLS and CDR2 is YYNGEE in the germline V gene. V was shortened by 2 bases and J by 7 bases, with 10 bases between the two germline ends. The CDR3 consists of 14 residues. This CDR3 reads CASSVRGTNSPLHF. As DNA, the CDR3 is TGTGCCAGCAGCGTCCGGGGGACGAATTCACCCCTCCACTTT.

The gene calls are TRBV5-1 and TRBJ1-2; no reliable D call. The CDR3 extends over 12 amino acids. V gave up 4 bases and J gave up 8 bases, with 12 bases separating them. Germline V lookup: CDR1 SGHRS, CDR2 YFSETQ. CDR3 DNA sequence: TGCGCCAGCAGCCCGGGAGGAGCAGGCTACACCTTC. Translation gives CASSPGGAGYTF.

This clone turned up a few times. The chain has TRBV11-1 and TRBJ2-2; TRBD1 matches at 7 bases. Germline V gene lookup returns CDR1 SGHAT and CDR2 FQDESV (reference sequence). V was clipped by 6 bases and J by 4 bases; unmatched bases: 5. The CDR3 covers 14 residues. The CDR3 protein is CASRMDRITGELFF. In DNA form, the CDR3 reads TGTGCCAGCAGGATGGACAGGATCACCGGGGAGCTGTTTTTT.

The count of this clone is one. The genes are TRBV4-2 and TRBJ2-2; the match to TRBD2 covers 10 bases. CDR3 size: 18 residues. The germline V gene encodes CDR1 LGHNA and CDR2 YNFKEQ. With V trimmed by 0 bases and J by 3 bases, 7 bases remained unmatched. The CDR3 DNA reads TGTGCCAGCAGCCAAGAGCCAGCGGGAGGGCCGGACACCGGGGAGCTGTTTTTT. It codes for CASSQEPAGGPDTGELFF.

The chain carries TRBV2 and TRBJ1-6; 7 bases match TRBD1. V shed 5 bases, J shed 8 bases, and the junction held 6 bases outside the gene matches. Germline CDR1 SNHLY, CDR2 FYNNEI. This CDR3 region has 14 residues. CDR3 in DNA: TGTGCCAGCAGTCCGGGACAGAGATATTCACCCCTCCACTTT. Translated, it gives CASSPGQRYSPLHF.

The chain has TRBV18 and TRBJ1-1, with D unresolved. CDR1 and CDR2 (germline): KGHSH, LQKENI. There are 15 residues in the CDR3. Trimming took off 6 bases at V and 1 base at J, with 15 bases between the two ends. CDR3 sequence reads: CASSPTYNENTEAFF. The CDR3 nucleotides are TGTGCCAGCTCTCCTACCTATAACGAGAACACTGAAGCTTTCTTT.

The V gene is TRBV7-3, the J gene TRBJ2-3, with D possibly matching TRBD2 (5 bases). Deletions cut 5 bases from V and 1 base from J, with 19 bases between. In germline, CDR1 is SGHTA, CDR2 FQGTGA. CDR3 length: 17 residues. CDR3 in DNA: TGTGCCAGCAGCGTCTATCGGGGTTCGGTTGGCACAGATACGCAGTATTTT. This sequence encodes CASSVYRGSVGTDTQYF.

The chain combines TRBV3-1 (or the pseudogene TRBV3-2) with TRBJ2-3; tentatively, D is TRBD1 or TRBD2 (6 bases each). In germline, CDR1 is LGHDT, CDR2 YNNKEL (reference sequence). Deletions cut 4 bases from V and 4 bases from J, with 21 bases between. This CDR3 comprises 17 residues. The DNA for the CDR3 is TGTGCCAGCAGCCTCCCAAGGGGGGAGGCCGGTGCAGATACGCAGTATTTT. Its translation: CASSLPRGEAGADTQYF.

V is TRBV28 and J is TRBJ1-1; TRBD1 matches 9 bases. V lost 4 bases and J lost 0; bases outside the gene matches: 6. The CDR3 length is 16 residues. Germline CDR1 reads MDHEN; CDR2 reads SYDVKM. The CDR3 sequence is CASSSGTGRMNTEAFF. The CDR3 region has the DNA TGTGCCAGCAGTTCAGGGACAGGGAGGATGAACACTGAAGCTTTCTTT.

The rearrangement uses TRBV7-2 and TRBJ1-6; the D is unclear. The CDR3 covers 14 residues. Looked up from germline, CDR1 is SGHTA and CDR2 is FQGNSA. V was clipped by 1 base and J by 8 bases, with 9 bases between them. The chain's CDR3 is CASSLVRDYSPLHF. The CDR3 nucleotides read TGTGCCAGCAGCTTAGTAAGGGATTATTCACCCCTCCACTTT.

The chain uses TRBV4-1 and TRBJ1-2, with D possibly being TRBD1 (6 bases). The germline V and J ends were trimmed by 2 bases and 8 bases, with 12 bases remaining between them. Looked up from germline, CDR1 is MGHRA and CDR2 is YSYEKL. CDR3 length: 13 amino acids. CDR3 bases: TGCGCCAGCAGCCAACCCTGGGGGGGCGGCTACACCTTC. Protein: CASSQPWGGGYTF.

This sequence joins TRBV7-3 and TRBJ2-2, with a tentative D call TRBD2 (5 bases). The CDR3 loop spans 17 amino acids. V lost 1 base and J 1 base, leaving 13 bases between the germline ends. Per the germline V gene, CDR1 is SGHTA and CDR2 is FQGTGA. CDR3 sequence reads: CASSLSESGLNTGELFF. In DNA form, the CDR3 reads TGTGCCAGCAGCTTAAGTGAATCAGGACTGAACACCGGGGAGCTGTTTTTT.

The CDR3 loop reads CASSLRRYRYGYTF. The CDR3 DNA follows: TGTGCCAGCAGTTTGCGGCGATATCGCTATGGCTACACCTTC. The chain links TRBV28 to TRBJ1-2; D remains ambiguous. Trimming pared 3 bases from V and 4 bases from J, leaving 12 bases between. The germline V gene has CDR1 MDHEN and CDR2 SYDVKM. This CDR3 has 14 residues.

The chain links TRBV28 to TRBJ2-7; D is perhaps TRBD1 (7 bases). Germline values: CDR1 MDHEN, CDR2 SYDVKM. Trimming left V 6 bases short and J 4 bases short, with 19 bases between. The CDR3 loop spans 15 amino acids. CDR3 amino acids: CASRFAGGGRYEQYF. CDR3 DNA: TGTGCCAGCAGGTTTGCCGGAGGGGGCAGGTACGAGCAGTACTTC.

The rearrangement links TRBV7-8 to TRBJ2-2; TRBD2 matches at 8 bases. The CDR3 length is 18 residues. Germline assignment: CDR1 SGHVS and CDR2 FQNEAQ. With 8 bases clipped from V and 4 bases from J, the junction kept 18 bases outside the gene matches. CDR3 in DNA: TGTGCCAGCGAGGCCTTAAAAAGCGGGAGTATGTTCACCGGGGAGCTGTTTTTT. As protein: CASEALKSGSMFTGELFF.

The V and J genes are TRBV7-2 and TRBJ2-7, with a weak D call TRBD1 (5 bases). This CDR3 has 15 residues. V was shortened by 5 bases and J by 3 bases, with 17 bases between the two germline ends. CDR1 and CDR2 from the germline V gene are SGHTA and FQGNSA. CDR3 DNA: TGTGCCAGCAGCCCCGTAGAGACAGTCGGCTACGAGCAGTACTTC. Protein sequence: CASSPVETVGYEQYF.

A note on this clone: At one end the junction does not follow the germline gene, possibly because of a read error. The gene calls are TRBV7-7 and TRBJ2-5; D unresolved. CDR1 is SSHAT and CDR2 is FNYEAQ in the germline V gene (reference sequence). CDR3 size: 14 residues. The CDR3 here is CASSLGVGQETQYF. The CDR3 region has the DNA TGTGCTAGCAGCTTAGGTGTAGGGCAAGAGACCCAGTACTTC.

The rearrangement links TRBV6-5 to TRBJ1-3, with TRBD1 matching over 10 bases. Germline V lookup: CDR1 MNHEY, CDR2 SVGAGI. Losses at the gene ends were 6 bases for V and 2 bases for J; bases not matched to a gene: 4. CDR3 length: 15 amino acids. The CDR3 DNA reads as TGTGCCAGCAGAGCTGACAGGGGGCCTGGAAACACCATATATTTT. The encoded protein is CASRADRGPGNTIYF.

The rearrangement joins TRBV27 to TRBJ1-1, with D perhaps TRBD1 (5 bases). Trimming took off 5 bases at V and 0 bases at J, with 10 bases between the two ends. The CDR3 is made up of 14 amino acids. Germline V lookup: CDR1 MNHEY, CDR2 SMNVEV (reference sequence). CDR3: CASSRPGVNTEAFF. The DNA for the CDR3 is TGTGCCAGCAGTCGACCGGGGGTGAACACTGAAGCTTTCTTT.

The gene calls are TRBV28 and TRBJ2-2; D assignment may be TRBD1 or TRBD2 (5 bases each). Trimming took 5 bases from V and 6 from J, leaving 22 bases between them. Germline V gene lookup returns CDR1 MDHEN and CDR2 SYDVKM. The CDR3 is 17 amino acids. CDR3 nucleotides: TGTGCCAGCAGTCCCGCCGGGACCCTTGTAAACCCCGGGGAGCTGTTTTTT. Encoded protein: CASSPAGTLVNPGELFF.

The chain has TRBV27 and TRBJ1-1; 7 bases line up with TRBD1. The germline V gene has CDR1 MNHEY and CDR2 SMNVEV (reference sequence). The CDR3 totals 15 residues. Unmatched junction bases numbered 4, after V lost 1 base and J lost 2 bases. The CDR3 bases are TGTGCCAGCAGTTTATTGAAGGGGGCCAACACTGAAGCTTTCTTT. This gives the protein CASSLLKGANTEAFF.

This clone was found a few times. The chain combines TRBV6-5 with TRBJ1-2; no clear D. Looked up from germline, CDR1 is MNHEY and CDR2 is SVGAGI. The ends were cut back, 7 bases at V and 7 bases at J, with 10 bases in the middle. The CDR3 is 11 amino acids. The CDR3 nucleotides are TGTGCCAGCACTGGTGGATCTGGCTACACCTTC. Protein sequence: CASTGGSGYTF.

The chain links TRBV5-1 to TRBJ2-7; TRBD1 aligns across 7 bases. V was pared by 0 bases and J by 6 bases, with 9 bases of the junction left unmatched. This CDR3 is built from 15 residues. Looked up from germline, CDR1 is SGHRS and CDR2 is YFSETQ. CDR3 residues: CASSLARDSLREQYF. The DNA of the CDR3 is TGCGCCAGCAGCTTGGCCAGGGACAGCCTACGCGAGCAGTACTTC.

On this clone itself: Other nucleotide sequences in the sample specify the same CDR3. The chain couples TRBV7-9 to TRBJ2-2; no definite D call. Trimming shortened V by 5 bases and J by 6 bases, and 4 bases separated the two germline ends. CDR3 length: 11 residues. The germline gives CDR1 SEHNR, CDR2 FQNEAQ (reference sequence). This chain's CDR3 is CASSPAGELFF. In DNA form, the CDR3 reads TGTGCCAGCAGCCCAGCCGGGGAGCTGTTTTTT.

The J gene is TRBJ2-1, the V gene TRBV6-4, with 8 bases identical to TRBD2. The germline CDR1 and CDR2 sequences are MRHNA and SNTAGT. This CDR3 spans 15 amino acids. Unmatched junction bases numbered 6, after V lost 5 bases and J lost 3 bases. CDR3 bases: TGTGCCAGCAGTCTGCGGGAGGCCGGCTACAATGAGCAGTTCTTC. It translates to CASSLREAGYNEQFF.